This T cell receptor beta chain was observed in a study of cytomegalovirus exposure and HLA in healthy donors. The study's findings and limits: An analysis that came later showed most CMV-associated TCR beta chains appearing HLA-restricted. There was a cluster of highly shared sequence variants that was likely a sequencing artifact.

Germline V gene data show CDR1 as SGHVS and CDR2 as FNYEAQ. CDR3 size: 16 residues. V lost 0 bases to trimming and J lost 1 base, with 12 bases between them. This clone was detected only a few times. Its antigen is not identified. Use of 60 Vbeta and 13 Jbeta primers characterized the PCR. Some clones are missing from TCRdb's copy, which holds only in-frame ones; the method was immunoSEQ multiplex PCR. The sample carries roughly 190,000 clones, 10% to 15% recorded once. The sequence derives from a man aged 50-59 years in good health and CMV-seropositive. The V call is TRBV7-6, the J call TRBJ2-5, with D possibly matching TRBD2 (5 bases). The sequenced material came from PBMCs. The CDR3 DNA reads TGTGCCAGCAGCTTAGCCCCCAAGGGAGTCCAAGAGACCCAGTACTTC. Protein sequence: CASSLAPKGVQETQYF.